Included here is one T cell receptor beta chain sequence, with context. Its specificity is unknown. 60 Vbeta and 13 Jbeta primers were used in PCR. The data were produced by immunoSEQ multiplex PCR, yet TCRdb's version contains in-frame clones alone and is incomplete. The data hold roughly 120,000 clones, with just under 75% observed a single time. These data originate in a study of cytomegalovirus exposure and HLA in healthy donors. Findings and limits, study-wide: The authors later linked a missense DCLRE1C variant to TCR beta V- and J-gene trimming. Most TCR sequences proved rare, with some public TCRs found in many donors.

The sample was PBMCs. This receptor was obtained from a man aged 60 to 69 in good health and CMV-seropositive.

The CDR3 loop reads CASSSSGDRQPQHF. In DNA, the CDR3 is TGTGCCAGCTCGTCTTCAGGGGACCGACAGCCCCAGCATTTT. The chain links TRBV18 to TRBJ1-5; TRBD1 might be the D (6 bases). The CDR3 contains 14 residues. V shed 6 bases and J shed 7 bases, with 16 bases lying between them. The germline CDR1 and CDR2 sequences are KGHSH and LQKENI.